This T cell receptor beta chain was captured in a study of cytomegalovirus exposure and HLA in healthy donors (dated by TCRdb to 2016 to 2017). Regarding the complete study: In an earlier analysis of some 550 of the donors, roughly 300 Gb of sequence data and approximately 120 million unique TCR beta sequences from 180 million or so T cells were reported. Typing coverage differed by locus: A, B, C, DRB1 and DQB1 were typed in roughly 620-630 donors, DQA1 in around 500, DPA1 in over 600, and DPB1 in 450 to 480. In an earlier analysis of roughly 600 of the donors, high-throughput TCR beta sequencing was used to judge whether each TCR beta V gene segment behaved as functional or pseudogenic. Class I and class II HLA loci were covered by the typing at four-digit resolution. In a later analysis, previously published TCR beta repertoires from fewer than 750 donors were re-analyzed and high-resolution HLA genotyping was added so that TCR occurrence patterns could be studied. Every discovery cohort repertoire had been produced on one sequencing platform. Across 300 to 500 genotyped donors of the cohort, an average of approximately 240,000 unique TCR beta nucleotide sequences per donor were sequenced, and 15% to 20% of those sequences were non-productive. An early release covering more than 500 HLA-typed donors comprised approximately 290 gigabases of sequencing data and tens of millions of unique TCR sequences. Of the roughly 400 genotyped donors, approximately 83% fell in the genetic ancestry cluster associated with self-reported Caucasian donors. In a later genetic analysis, genome-wide SNP genotypes for 398 of the 666 donors were used, and that subset was treated as a discovery cohort. The T cell repertoires of several hundred subjects were profiled by immunosequencing and related to cytomegalovirus serostatus. Roughly five DR-DQ haplotypes were handled as single units for association and clustering because linkage in the cohort was strong. To predict cytomegalovirus infection status, the study combined high-throughput TCR immunosequencing, statistical association of individual TCRs with disease status, and machine learning. In addition to the first cohort of hundreds of subjects, a separate validation cohort of approximately 120 different subjects was used. In the later analysis, no new phenotypic data were used to find candidate immune exposures; instead, reliance was placed on TCR beta sequences and their occurrence across donors. Donor age, sex, ethnicity and CMV serostatus were compiled alongside the repertoire data. The study aimed to test whether signatures of past pathogen exposure could be identified by cataloging public T cell receptors. The research as a whole found: A total of about 180 TCR beta chains were listed by the study as associated with cytomegalovirus. In a later analysis, 16,951 TCR beta sequences were associated with specific HLA alleles at a false discovery rate of 0.05. The authors suggested that the approach could potentially be extended to other disease states and immunological phenotypes. Correlated functional status among segregating V segments might reflect linkage disequilibrium, but an unknown experimental factor could not be ruled out. The only immune exposure information available for the cohort was CMV serostatus. Because counts were too low, seventeen rarely observed V segments, including chromosome 9 orphons, were excluded from the earlier analysis of 587 of the donors. Because some donors lacked HLA typing at each locus, the association tests relied only on the typed subset. Presence/absence analyses assumed roughly uniform sequencing depth across donors, an assumption that may not hold. In a later analysis, TCR association rates were found to vary across HLA loci, with the most associated TCRs seen for DRB1 alleles and the fewest for HLA-C alleles. A later genetic analysis associated a missense DCLRE1C variant with V-gene and J-gene trimming of TCR beta chains, and an independent cohort replicated the association. The 87-base-pair reads could not distinguish some IMGT-functional V segments, including TRBV6-2 and TRBV6-3, so those segments were excluded. When HLA alleles, especially DR and DQ, strongly co-occurred, attributing TCR associations to individual alleles was difficult. In a later analysis, several top co-occurrence clusters were reported to appear linked to parvovirus B19, influenza, CMV and Epstein-Barr virus. This cohort had only TCR beta chains sequenced, and the lack of alpha or paired-chain data limited which features could be detected. In a later analysis, most CMV-associated TCR beta chains were found to appear HLA-restricted, with HLA associations seemingly driven largely by CMV exposure. A further reported finding was that TCR beta sequences accurately predicted the HLA-A and HLA-B alleles for most subjects in the first cohort. A few of the identified cytomegalovirus-associated TCR beta chains were confirmed in vitro to be specific for cytomegalovirus antigens. The sequencing pipeline was judged likely to have produced a cluster of highly shared sequence variants as a technical artifact. Across donors, most TCR sequences were observed very rarely, whereas some public TCRs were present in many individuals. In a later analysis, HLA-associated TCR beta chains were found to be more clonally expanded and to have lower generation probabilities than equally common non-associated chains. Broadly in line with IMGT annotations, most TCR beta V segments showed up in productive rearrangements about 90% or about 30% of the time in an earlier analysis of 587 of the donors. The classifier was reported to diagnose cytomegalovirus status with high specificity and sensitivity in both the original and validation cohorts. In a later genetic analysis, fewer N-insertions in productive TCRs were reported among donors in an Asian-associated ancestry cluster than the roughly 700-donor mean.

The CDR3 covers 14 residues, taking in both the cysteine and the phenylalanine. Of all the DNA, just the CDR3 is kept, 42 bases in frame from base 1. V is cut back by 2 bases and J by 1 base, with 3 bases in the junction unmatched. CDR1 and CDR2 (SQVTM, ANQGSEA) derive from the germline V gene. The cohort consisted of more than 650 healthy bone marrow donors. All cohort members were sampled while nominally healthy, although unrecorded immune exposures were likely present. The donor tested CMV seropositive, placing the donor among the 289 seropositive members of the cohort. A peripheral blood sample was provided by each donor, and peripheral blood mononuclear cells were used for TCR beta sequencing. The Qiagen DNeasy Blood Extraction Kit was used to extract genomic DNA from the blood cell samples. The library was obtained by the immunoSEQ multiplex PCR assay. For the multiplex PCR, a mixture combining 60 forward primers for TCR Vbeta segments and 13 reverse primers for TCR Jbeta segments was used. The CDR3 region of rearranged TCR beta genes was amplified from genomic DNA by a multiplex PCR assay. The amplified TCR beta libraries were sequenced on the Illumina HiSeq System as 87-base-pair reads. From the authors' description of their analysis: In a later analysis, some 80 million unique TCR beta chains were counted across the roughly 610 repertoires, and roughly 10 million of these chains were shared by at least two donors. A nearest-neighbor algorithm error-corrected the raw reads and collapsed the reads into unique sequences, merging closely related sequences to remove PCR and sequencing errors. V, D and J gene segments were assigned by aligning CDR3 sequences to IMGT reference sequences. Each retained sequence needed at least a six-nucleotide match to both a V gene segment and a J gene segment. Rearrangements were classified as productive when the CDR3 lacked stop codons and remained in frame with V and J, and all other rearrangements were classified as non-productive. CDR3 was defined according to IMGT convention as the region running from the second conserved V-encoded cysteine to the conserved J-encoded phenylalanine. The earlier analysis of 500 to 750 of the donors excluded any sequence lacking an unambiguous match to a single V gene segment. In an earlier analysis of 587 of the donors, V segments were called functional above 56.7% productive rearrangements and were called segregating when the between-donor standard deviation exceeded 5%. A statistical classification framework was developed to diagnose cytomegalovirus status using the catalog of TCR beta chain sequences. V and J gene assignment, in a later analysis, came from comparing TCR nucleotide sequences with IMGT/GENE-DB human TR gene sequences. In a later analysis, CDR3 sequences and most-parsimonious VDJ recombination scenarios were assigned using the TCRdist pipeline. In a later analysis, every TCR beta chain was defined by the combination of its CDR3 amino acid sequence and its V-gene family, and reads without a unique V-gene family were dropped. To address suspected cross-contamination and a sequencing artifact, a later analysis removed approximately 600 highly shared, low-generation-probability nucleotide sequences. A later analysis calculated a clonal expansion index for each public chain from normalized within-repertoire ranks of inferred template counts. A later analysis computed generation probabilities with a VDJ recombination model fitted to out-of-frame rearrangements, and checked the results against IGoR. Hypergeometric tests were used in a later analysis to score TCR-TCR, TCR-HLA and TCR-CMV co-occurrence, with a repertoire-size bias correction applied to the TCR pairs. To estimate false discovery rates, a later analysis permuted the HLA or CMV assignments 20 times. In a later analysis, co-occurring TCRs were grouped using DBSCAN, and TCRdist sequence similarity was added for clustering within HLA-allele-positive subsets. Repertoires with fewer than 30,000 or more than 120,000 public chains, plus five repertoires with anomalous nucleotide sharing, were excluded from co-occurrence clustering. Drawn from immuneACCESS, this table holds only the in-frame rearrangements with V and J called that TCRdb kept. Clones are partly lost; checked studies trace under half to an unresolved V gene and leave the rest unexplained. V, J and clone size were drawn from that table, and D and trimming were deduced from the DNA. This sample comprises roughly 150,000 clones, around 80% of them detected only once. Around 10% of the sample is in the top ten clones.

To note about this clone: It has no known antigen specificity. Per-nucleotide qualities are absent, and no much larger clonotype sits a single base away.

The receptor chain draws on TRBV29-1 and TRBJ1-1; 8 bases in between match TRBD1. The receptor was derived from a man younger than 35 in good health and CMV-seropositive. The sample consisted of PBMCs. The DNA reads TGCAGCGTTGAATTGACAGGGGAGAACACTGAAGCTTTCTTT. Its product reads: CSVELTGENTEAFF.